This TCR beta chain was identified in a study of T cells in Graves' hyperthyroidism and ophthalmopathy. Investigators excluded patients with uncontrolled infection, other autoimmune disease, pregnancy or lactation. Orbital computed tomography and thyroid ultrasound, together with serum TRAb and thyroxine and clinical symptoms, were used for diagnoses. The authors obtained PBMCs from 10 ml of fresh peripheral blood. Amplified TCR beta CDR3 regions came from RNA transcripts. The HTBI set primed first-round TCR CDR3 RT-PCR. One entry per CDR3 protein results from TCRdb running MiXCR on the multiplex PCR reads. The repertoire holds 400,000 or so distinct CDR3 sequences, with about 14% as singletons. Overall study results and limits: The model foresaw ophthalmopathy a median about 6.5 months prior to onset.

Concerning this clonotype itself: Its antigen is unidentified.

The germline V and J ends were trimmed by 4 bases and 0 bases, with 15 bases remaining between them. This CDR3 has 17 amino acids. Germline-derived CDR1 and CDR2 are MDHEN and SYDVKM. The rearrangement joins TRBV28 to TRBJ2-2; D is perhaps TRBD2 (5 bases). The TCR comes from a woman aged 25 to 39 with Graves' ophthalmopathy. The sequencing input was blood. The CDR3 sequence: CASSSRTSNANTGELFF. The CDR3 bases are TGTGCCAGCAGTTCACGGACTTCTAACGCGAACACCGGGGAGCTGTTTTTT.